A single sample is the source of the 19 T cell receptor beta chains below, sequenced in a study of T cells in Graves' hyperthyroidism and ophthalmopathy. RNA transcripts yielded amplified TCR beta CDR3 regions. First-round RT-PCR targeting the TCR CDR3 was performed with the HTBI primer set. A single record per CDR3 protein comes from TCRdb applying MiXCR to the multiplex PCR reads. This table holds approximately 370,000 distinct CDR3 sequences, about 18% found once. The sample comprised blood. The receptors stem from a woman in her thirties with Graves' hyperthyroidism that later progressed to Graves' ophthalmopathy.

The CDR3: CASSLFVDTQYF. CDR3 DNA sequence: TGCGCCAGCAGCTTATTCGTAGATACGCAGTATTTT. The chain has TRBV5-1 and TRBJ2-3; D call uncertain. Germline values: CDR1 SGHRS, CDR2 YFSETQ. V gave up 2 bases and J gave up 5 bases, with 6 bases separating them. The CDR3 consists of 12 residues.

This clonotype was found a few times. The CDR3 sequence: CATSRGLGTDYGYTF. The CDR3, as DNA: TGTGCCACCAGCAGAGGATTAGGGACGGACTATGGCTACACCTTC. The chain recombines TRBV15 with TRBJ1-2, with a weak D call TRBD1 (5 bases). This CDR3 has 15 residues. The V end lost 1 base, the J end lost 3 bases, and 12 bases lay between the germline ends. The germline gives CDR1 LNHNV, CDR2 YYDKDF (reference sequence).

This clonotype occurred a few times. The rearrangement uses TRBV4-1 and TRBJ2-3, with TRBD1 as a possible D gene (6 bases). Germline assignment: CDR1 MGHRA and CDR2 YSYEKL. The V and J ends lost 4 bases and 9 bases respectively, with 20 bases between them. The CDR3 extends over 15 amino acids. The CDR3, as DNA: TGCGCCAGCAGCCCTCAGGACAGTCTTGCCAACACGCAGTATTTT. Encoded protein: CASSPQDSLANTQYF.

In this sample, this clonotype turned up a few times. V usage is TRBV6-1 and J usage is TRBJ2-1; TRBD2 matches 7 bases. Germline V gene sequence: CDR1 MNHNS, CDR2 SASEGT. The V gene end was trimmed by 6 bases and the J gene end by 3 bases; junction bases not matched to a gene: 11. The CDR3 covers 16 residues. CDR3 region: CASSLQGLEGYNEQFF. CDR3 sequence (DNA): TGTGCCAGCAGCTTACAAGGACTAGAAGGCTACAATGAGCAGTTCTTC.

A few counts support this clonotype. The rearrangement uses TRBV6-1 and TRBJ2-3; maybe TRBD1 (5 bases). Germline assignment: CDR1 MNHNS and CDR2 SASEGT. The ends were cut back, 6 bases at V and 0 bases at J, with 10 bases in the middle. The CDR3 runs 14 residues. The CDR3 DNA sequence: TGTGCCAGCAGCAAGACAGTTAGCACAGATACGCAGTATTTT. Protein product: CASSKTVSTDTQYF.

This clonotype has just a few counts. This chain uses TRBV6-2 or TRBV6-3 with TRBJ1-1, with unresolved D. V lost 7 bases to trimming and J lost 4 bases, with 28 bases between them. The CDR3 is made up of 18 amino acids. Germline CDR1 is MNHEY and CDR2 is SVGEGT. CDR3 nucleotide sequence: TGTGCCAGCAATTCTAGGCTATTAACAGTCCGGCTCCGCACTGAAGCTTTCTTT. Its protein product is CASNSRLLTVRLRTEAFF.

As to this clonotype: At one of its ends the junction is not consistent with the germline gene, which may arise from a read error. V is TRBV6-5 and J is TRBJ2-2, with a tentative D call TRBD1 (6 bases). This CDR3 has 14 amino acids. Germline V lookup: CDR1 MNHEY, CDR2 SVGAGI. The DNA for the CDR3 is TGTGCCAGCAGTCGGTTCCCCTACCAGGGGCCCCCCGTTTTT. Amino acid sequence: CASSRFPYQGPPVF.

The rearrangement links TRBV7-9 to TRBJ1-4; 7 bases match TRBD1. V trimming: 5 bases; J trimming: 9 bases; junction bases outside the gene matches: 9. The length of the CDR3 is 14 residues. CDR1 SEHNR and CDR2 FQNEAQ come from the germline V gene (reference sequence). In nucleotides, the CDR3 is TGTGCCAGCAGCAGACAGGGAAGTCTCAAAAAACTGTTTTTT. Protein product: CASSRQGSLKKLFF.

This clonotype was seen ten or more times. The chain recombines TRBV5-1 with TRBJ1-4; no reliable D call. Trimming took off 5 bases at V and 8 bases at J, with 16 bases between the two ends. Germline V gene data show CDR1 as SGHRS and CDR2 as YFSETQ. The CDR3 covers 14 residues. The CDR3 sequence is CASRMGRSPEKLFF. The CDR3 DNA reads as TGCGCCAGCAGGATGGGGAGATCTCCAGAAAAACTGTTTTTT.

The chain couples TRBV3-1 to TRBJ2-7, with D possibly matching TRBD1 (6 bases). V lost 4 bases, J lost 0 bases, and 22 bases lay in between. Looked up from germline, CDR1 is LGHDT and CDR2 is YNNKEL (reference sequence). The CDR3 has 18 amino acids. CDR3 bases: TGTGCCAGCAGCCCCATTGGCGACAGGATACGGGGCTCCTACGAGCAGTACTTC. Amino acid sequence: CASSPIGDRIRGSYEQYF.

This clonotype was counted ten times or more. This chain links TRBV6-1 with TRBJ1-6; no reliable D call. The ends were cut back, 5 bases at V and 0 bases at J, with 8 bases in the middle. The length of the CDR3 is 15 residues. Germline V gives CDR1 MNHNS, CDR2 SASEGT. CDR3 region: CASSPVGSYNSPLHF. In DNA, the CDR3 is TGTGCCAGCAGTCCTGTAGGCTCCTATAATTCACCCCTCCACTTT.

This chain joins TRBV5-1 and TRBJ1-4; 7 positions match TRBD1. Germline CDR1 and CDR2: SGHRS and YFSETQ. This CDR3 has 16 amino acids. J lost 8 bases, V lost 7 bases, and 17 bases had no gene match. The CDR3 nucleotides read TGCGCCAGCTCCCTTTTGACTGGGACAGCGGGGGAAAAACTGTTTTTT. Encoded protein: CASSLLTGTAGEKLFF.

On this clonotype: This could be a read error, since a much larger clone is one nucleotide away. This chain uses TRBV10-3 with TRBJ2-5, with 8 bases that match TRBD2. The CDR3 loop spans 15 amino acids. Germline CDR1 ENHRY, CDR2 SYGVKD. The CDR3, as DNA: TGTGCCATCAGTTCGGCGGGGGGCAACCAAGGGACCCAGTACTTC. Translating gives CAISSAGGNQGTQYF.

Remarks on this clonotype: This may be a read error: a much more frequent sequence differs by one nucleotide. V is TRBV7-9 and J is TRBJ2-1; a possible D gene is TRBD1 (5 bases). V gave up 4 bases and J gave up 10 bases, with 17 bases separating them. Germline CDR1 is SEHNR and CDR2 is FQNEAQ (reference sequence). CDR3 length: 14 amino acids. The DNA for the CDR3 is TGTGCCAGCAGCTCCCCAGGGTCGGTTAGGGAGCAGTTCTTC. Translating it yields CASSSPGSVREQFF.

This clonotype was seen many times. The rearrangement uses TRBV6-1 and TRBJ1-6, with D uncertain. Germline CDR1 is MNHNS and CDR2 is SASEGT. CDR3 length: 12 residues. The V end was cut by 3 bases, the J end by 7 bases, with 4 bases between. Here the CDR3 DNA reads TGTGCCAGCAGTGAGAAGAATTCACCCCTCCACTTT. This encodes CASSEKNSPLHF.

In its sample, this clonotype was seen a few times. This chain uses TRBV6-1 with TRBJ2-7; tentatively, D is TRBD1 (7 bases). Germline-derived CDR1 and CDR2 are MNHNS and SASEGT. The CDR3 consists of 15 residues. Trimming cost V 6 bases and J 2 bases, with 17 bases left between them. The CDR3 DNA reads as TGTGCCAGCAGCCATATGGACAGGAGGGCCTACGAGCAGTACTTC. This translates into CASSHMDRRAYEQYF.

This clonotype occurred many times. This rearrangement joins TRBV2 to TRBJ2-3, with D unresolved. Germline V CDR1 and CDR2: SNHLY, FYNNEI. The V gene lost 4 bases and the J gene lost 2 bases, with 10 bases spanning the gap. CDR3 length: 14 residues. CDR3 sequence reads: CASSGRPNTDTQYF. The CDR3 region has the DNA TGTGCCAGCAGTGGCAGGCCGAACACAGATACGCAGTATTTT.

This clonotype was seen ten or more times. CDR3 bases: TGCAGCGTTGATGATTCGGGCTACGAGCAGTACTTC. Translation: CSVDDSGYEQYF. This chain joins TRBV29-1 and TRBJ2-7; D not resolved. V dropped 3 bases and J dropped 3 bases, with 9 bases sitting between them. Looked up from germline, CDR1 is SQVTM and CDR2 is ANQGSEA. The CDR3 loop spans 12 amino acids.

This clonotype was recorded many times. This rearrangement joins TRBV28 to TRBJ1-2, with 10 positions matching TRBD1. V gave up 5 bases and J gave up 5 bases; unmatched junction bases: 8. The CDR3 has 15 residues. The germline CDR1 and CDR2 sequences are MDHEN and SYDVKM. DNA of the CDR3: TGTGCCAGCAGTCACGACAGGGGGCGATGGTATGGCTACACCTTC. This codes for CASSHDRGRWYGYTF.